This T cell receptor beta chain was captured by sequencing in a study of beta chain features in type 1 diabetes. Whole-study context: Patient and healthy donor groups were alike in age, gender and cell yields. Study conclusions and caveats: Patients' naive, central memory and regulatory TCRB repertoires appeared more alike than those of healthy donors. The VDJ junctions of type 1 diabetes patients carried fewer insertions and more deletions. Shorter TCRB CDR3s, moderately but significantly so, marked every one of the four CD4+ subsets in Type 1 diabetes patients.

This clone came up a few times. Its antigen is undetermined. Sequenced material consisted of expressed TCRB transcripts (all of the isolated RNA was reverse transcribed). Deep immunoSEQ sequencing covered naive, central memory and regulatory T cell samples. Assay used: immunoSEQ multiplex PCR; TCRdb lists only in-frame clones, some missing. The sample records about 160,000 clones, over 55% being singletons. Trimming stripped 5 bases from V and 3 bases from J, with 14 bases between. Germline CDR1 reads SGHAT; CDR2 reads FQNNGV. The CDR3 runs 14 residues. The specimen was naive CD4+ T cells from blood. This sequence joins TRBV11-2 and TRBJ2-7; D remains unclear. The receptor was derived from a man aged 25 to 45 with type 1 diabetes. The CDR3 DNA follows: TGTGCCAGCAGCGCATTAGGGTCTGGCTACGAGCAGTACTTC. This translates into CASSALGSGYEQYF.